The entry below describes one TCR beta chain. Its antigen is undetermined. A much larger clonotype is one base distant, so this may be a read error. The TCRbeta library incorporated unique molecular identifiers. TCRdb reprocessed the PCR reads via MiXCR and lists one record per CDR3 protein. The profile shows around 450,000 distinct CDR3 sequences, over 9.5% of them singletons. The data stem from a study of T-cell reconstitution after alpha-beta-depleted transplantation in children. Study-wide findings and caveats: Several hundred expanded graft clones reportedly supplied alpha-beta T cells about two months after transplant. It was newly produced T cells that mostly accounted for T-cell counts and diversity one year after transplant. Recipient T cells and thymic progenitors that survived gave rise to the high TCRbeta diversity observed at day 60 in some patients.

From germline, CDR1 is DFQATT and CDR2 SNEGSKA (reference sequence). This CDR3 is built from 15 residues. The chain joins TRBV20-1 to TRBJ1-2; 8 bases match TRBD1. The material sequenced was PBMCs, taken before TCRalphabeta/CD19-depleted stem cell transplant. The source of this sequence is a child aged 2 to 10 with inherited bone marrow failure, due to receive a stem cell transplant. Here the CDR3 DNA reads TGCAGTGCTAGAGCCCGGACAGGGCTTAGGGATGGCTTCACCTTC. Translated, it gives CSARARTGLRDGFTF.